The next 4 T cell receptor beta chains were all read from a single sample in a study of PD-1 blockade in classical Hodgkin lymphoma. As to time point: cycle 4 day 1 (C4D1), after more than 5 weeks of nivolumab. Following autologous stem cell transplantation, relapse occurred in every patient, and exposure to brentuximab vedotin varied. The data were produced by immunoSEQ multiplex PCR, yet TCRdb's version contains in-frame clones alone and is incomplete. The table lists roughly 100,000 clones, just under 80% of them singletons. Sequenced here: peripheral blood mononuclear cells (PBMCs), sampled before the fourth cycle of nivolumab. Receptors were obtained from a human donor with classical Hodgkin lymphoma.

The rearrangement joins TRBV7-9 to TRBJ2-7, with unresolved D. V dropped 2 bases and J dropped 0 bases, with 8 bases sitting between them. This CDR3 has 14 amino acids. Germline V gives CDR1 SEHNR, CDR2 FQNEAQ (reference sequence). CDR3 amino acids: CASSLRSSSYEQYF. The CDR3 DNA is TGTGCCAGCAGCTTAAGGAGTAGCTCCTACGAGCAGTACTTC.

The chain recombines TRBV6-5 with TRBJ2-3, with 8 bases identical to TRBD2. Trimming took 5 bases from V and 1 from J; bases not matched to a gene: 2. Germline lookup yields CDR1 MNHEY and CDR2 SVGAGI. The CDR3 has 14 residues. CDR3 in amino acids: CASSTSGRTDTQYF. The CDR3 bases are TGTGCCAGCAGTACTAGCGGTCGCACAGATACGCAGTATTTT.

This clone was counted a few times. This chain connects TRBV6-5 to TRBJ2-4, with a tentative D call TRBD1 (5 bases). Germline V CDR1 and CDR2: MNHEY, SVGAGI. V gave up 5 bases and J gave up 6 bases, with 14 bases separating them. The CDR3 length is 14 residues. The CDR3 DNA reads as TGTGCCAGCAGTCCTTCAGGGAATGGAAACATTCAGTACTTC. Its translation: CASSPSGNGNIQYF.

This chain joins TRBV6-6 and TRBJ2-1; perhaps D is TRBD1 or TRBD2 (5 bases each). The V end was cut by 8 bases, the J end by 7 bases, with 15 bases between. The CDR3 has 13 residues. Germline CDR1 and CDR2: MNHNY and SVGAGI (reference sequence). CDR3 region: CASERGSRNEQFF. The DNA of the CDR3 is TGTGCCAGCGAGAGGGGTAGTCGGAATGAGCAGTTCTTC.